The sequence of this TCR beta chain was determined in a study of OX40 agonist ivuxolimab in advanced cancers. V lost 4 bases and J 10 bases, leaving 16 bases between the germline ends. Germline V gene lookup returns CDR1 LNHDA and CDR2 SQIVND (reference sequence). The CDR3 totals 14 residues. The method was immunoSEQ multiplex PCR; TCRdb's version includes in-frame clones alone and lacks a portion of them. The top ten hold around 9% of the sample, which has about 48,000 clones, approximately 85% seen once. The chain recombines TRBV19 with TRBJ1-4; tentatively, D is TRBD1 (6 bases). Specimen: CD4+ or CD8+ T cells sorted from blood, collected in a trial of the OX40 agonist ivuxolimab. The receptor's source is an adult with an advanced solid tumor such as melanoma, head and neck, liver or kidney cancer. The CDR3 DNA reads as TGTGCCAGTAGTACCCAGGGGAGTGAAGGAAAACTGTTTTTT. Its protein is CASSTQGSEGKLFF. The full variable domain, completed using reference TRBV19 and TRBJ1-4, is DGGITQSPKYLFRKEGQNVTLSCEQNLNHDAMYWYRQDPGQGLRLIYYSQIVNDFQKGDIAEGYSVSREKKESFPLTVTSAQKNPTAFYLCASSTQGSEGKLFFGSGTQLSVL.